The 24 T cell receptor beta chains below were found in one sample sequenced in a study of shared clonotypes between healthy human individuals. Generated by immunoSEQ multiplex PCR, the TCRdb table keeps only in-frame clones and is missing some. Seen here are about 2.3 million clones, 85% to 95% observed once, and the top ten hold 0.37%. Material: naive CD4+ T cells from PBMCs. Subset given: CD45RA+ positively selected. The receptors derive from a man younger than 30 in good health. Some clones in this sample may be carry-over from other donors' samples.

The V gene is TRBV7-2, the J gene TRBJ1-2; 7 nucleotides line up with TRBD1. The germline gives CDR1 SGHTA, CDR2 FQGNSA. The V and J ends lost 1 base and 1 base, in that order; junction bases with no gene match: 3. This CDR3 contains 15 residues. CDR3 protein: CASSLGPGGNYGYTF. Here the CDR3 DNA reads TGTGCCAGCAGCTTAGGTCCAGGGGGTAACTATGGCTACACCTTC.

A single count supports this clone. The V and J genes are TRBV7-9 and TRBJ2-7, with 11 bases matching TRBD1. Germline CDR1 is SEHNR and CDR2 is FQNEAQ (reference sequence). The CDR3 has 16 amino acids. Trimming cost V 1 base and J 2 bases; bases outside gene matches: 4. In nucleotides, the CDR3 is TGTGCCAGCAGCTTAGACCGGGACAGGGGGGCCTACGAGCAGTACTTC. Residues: CASSLDRDRGAYEQYF.

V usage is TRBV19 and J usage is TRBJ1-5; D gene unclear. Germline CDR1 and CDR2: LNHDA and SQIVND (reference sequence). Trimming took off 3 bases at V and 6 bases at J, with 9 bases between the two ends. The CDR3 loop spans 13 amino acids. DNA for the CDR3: TGTGCCAGTAGTATCCTCCAGGTTCAGCCCCAGCATTTT. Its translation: CASSILQVQPQHF.

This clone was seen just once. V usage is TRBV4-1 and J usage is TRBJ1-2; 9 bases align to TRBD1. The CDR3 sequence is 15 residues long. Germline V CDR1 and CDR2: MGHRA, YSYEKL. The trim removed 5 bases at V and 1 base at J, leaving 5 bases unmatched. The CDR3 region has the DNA TGCGCCAGCAGCTTGTACAGGGGGCTTAACTATGGCTACACCTTC. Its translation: CASSLYRGLNYGYTF.

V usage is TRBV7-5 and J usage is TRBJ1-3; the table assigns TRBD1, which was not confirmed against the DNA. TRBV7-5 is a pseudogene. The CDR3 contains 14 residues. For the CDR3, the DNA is TGTGCCAGATCACCAGGGGTCTCTGGAAACACCATATATTTT. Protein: CARSPGVSGNTIYF.

This CDR3 reads CASSQSNRGGSETQYF. The CDR3 bases are TGCGCCAGCAGCCAATCCAACAGGGGGGGGTCAGAGACCCAGTACTTC. The rearrangement joins TRBV4-1 to TRBJ2-5, with D tentatively TRBD1 (8 bases). This CDR3 contains 16 residues. The germline V and J ends were trimmed by 2 bases and 4 bases, with 17 bases remaining between them. The V gene's germline CDR1 is MGHRA and CDR2 YSYEKL.

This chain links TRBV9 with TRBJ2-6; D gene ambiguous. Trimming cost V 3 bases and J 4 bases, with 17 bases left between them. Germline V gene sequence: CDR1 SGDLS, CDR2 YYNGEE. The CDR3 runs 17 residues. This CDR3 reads CASSATGFGSGANVLTF. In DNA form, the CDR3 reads TGTGCCAGCAGCGCGACGGGTTTCGGGTCGGGGGCCAACGTCCTGACTTTC.

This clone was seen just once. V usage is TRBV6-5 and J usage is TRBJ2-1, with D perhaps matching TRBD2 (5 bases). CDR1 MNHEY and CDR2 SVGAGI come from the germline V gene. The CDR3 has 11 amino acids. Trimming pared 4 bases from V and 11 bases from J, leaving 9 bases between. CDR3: CASSSKRQQFF. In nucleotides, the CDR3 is TGTGCCAGCAGTTCCAAGCGGCAGCAGTTCTTC.

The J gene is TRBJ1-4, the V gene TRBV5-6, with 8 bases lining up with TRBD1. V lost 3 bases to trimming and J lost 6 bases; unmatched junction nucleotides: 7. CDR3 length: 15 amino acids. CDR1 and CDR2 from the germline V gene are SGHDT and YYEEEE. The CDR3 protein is CASSSFGQGHEKLFF. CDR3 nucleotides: TGTGCCAGCAGCTCTTTCGGACAGGGTCATGAAAAACTGTTTTTT.

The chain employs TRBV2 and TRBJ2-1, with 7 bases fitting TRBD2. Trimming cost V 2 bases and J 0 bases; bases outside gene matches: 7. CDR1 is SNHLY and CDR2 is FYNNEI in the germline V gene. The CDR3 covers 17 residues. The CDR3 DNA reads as TGTGCCAGCAGTGAATCCCTAGCGGTTAGCTCCTACAATGAGCAGTTCTTC. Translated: CASSESLAVSSYNEQFF.

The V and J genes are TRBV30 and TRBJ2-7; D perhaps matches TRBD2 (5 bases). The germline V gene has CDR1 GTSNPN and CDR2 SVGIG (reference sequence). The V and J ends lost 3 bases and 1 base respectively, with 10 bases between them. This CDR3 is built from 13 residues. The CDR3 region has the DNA TGTGCCTGGAGCCGGGGAACGTCCTACGAGCAGTACTTC. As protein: CAWSRGTSYEQYF.

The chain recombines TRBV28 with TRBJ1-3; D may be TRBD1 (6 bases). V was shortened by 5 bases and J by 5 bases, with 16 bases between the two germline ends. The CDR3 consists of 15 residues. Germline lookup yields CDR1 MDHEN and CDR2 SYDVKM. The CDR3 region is CASSTPPTGRNTIYF. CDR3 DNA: TGTGCCAGCAGTACCCCCCCGACAGGTAGAAACACCATATATTTT.

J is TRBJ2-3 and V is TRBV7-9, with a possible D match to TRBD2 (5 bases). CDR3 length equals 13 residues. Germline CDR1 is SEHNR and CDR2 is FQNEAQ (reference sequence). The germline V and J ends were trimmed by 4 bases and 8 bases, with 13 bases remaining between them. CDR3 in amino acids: CASSSAADVTQYF. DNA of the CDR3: TGTGCCAGCAGCTCAGCGGCCGATGTTACGCAGTATTTT. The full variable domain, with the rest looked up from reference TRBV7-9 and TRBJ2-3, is DTGVSQNPRHKITKRGQNVTFRCDPISEHNRLYWYRQTLGQGPEFLTYFQNEAQLEKSRLLSDRFSAERPKGSFSTLEIQRTEQGDSAMYLCASSSAADVTQYFGPGTRLTVL.

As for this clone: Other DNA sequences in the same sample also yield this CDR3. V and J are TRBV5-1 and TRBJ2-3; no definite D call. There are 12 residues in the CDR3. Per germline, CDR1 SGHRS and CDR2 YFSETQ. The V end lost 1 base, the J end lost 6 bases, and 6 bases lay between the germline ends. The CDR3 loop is CASSLTSDTQYF. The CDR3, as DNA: TGCGCCAGCAGCTTGACATCGGATACGCAGTATTTT.

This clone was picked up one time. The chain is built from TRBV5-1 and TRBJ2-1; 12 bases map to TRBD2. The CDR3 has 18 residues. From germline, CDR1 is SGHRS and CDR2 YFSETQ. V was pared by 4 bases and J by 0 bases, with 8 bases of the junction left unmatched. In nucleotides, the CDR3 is TGCGCCAGCAGCAAGGGGACTAGCGGGTTACTCTCCTACAATGAGCAGTTCTTC. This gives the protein CASSKGTSGLLSYNEQFF.

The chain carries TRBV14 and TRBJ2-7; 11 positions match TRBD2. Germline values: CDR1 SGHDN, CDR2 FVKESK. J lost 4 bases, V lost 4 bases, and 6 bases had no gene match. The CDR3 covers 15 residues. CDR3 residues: CASSRTLAGAYEQYF. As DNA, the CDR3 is TGTGCCAGCAGCCGAACACTAGCGGGAGCGTACGAGCAGTACTTC.

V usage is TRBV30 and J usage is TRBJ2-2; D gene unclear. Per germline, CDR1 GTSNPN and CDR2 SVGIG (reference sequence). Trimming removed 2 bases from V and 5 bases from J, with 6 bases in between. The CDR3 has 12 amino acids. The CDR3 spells CAWSLGTGELFF. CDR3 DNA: TGTGCCTGGAGTTTAGGAACCGGGGAGCTGTTTTTT.

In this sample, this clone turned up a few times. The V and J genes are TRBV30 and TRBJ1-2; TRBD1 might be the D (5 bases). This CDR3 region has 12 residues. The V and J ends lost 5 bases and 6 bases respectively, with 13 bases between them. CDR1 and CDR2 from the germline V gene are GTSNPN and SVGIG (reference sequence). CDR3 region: CAWLRGTNGYTF. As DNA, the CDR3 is TGTGCCTGGTTACGGGGGACGAATGGCTACACCTTC.

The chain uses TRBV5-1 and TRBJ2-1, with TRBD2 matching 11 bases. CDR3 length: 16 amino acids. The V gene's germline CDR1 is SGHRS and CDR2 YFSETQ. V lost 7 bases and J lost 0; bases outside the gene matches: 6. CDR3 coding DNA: TGCGCCAGCGGGCTAGCGGGAGGCCGCTCCTACAATGAGCAGTTCTTC. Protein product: CASGLAGGRSYNEQFF.

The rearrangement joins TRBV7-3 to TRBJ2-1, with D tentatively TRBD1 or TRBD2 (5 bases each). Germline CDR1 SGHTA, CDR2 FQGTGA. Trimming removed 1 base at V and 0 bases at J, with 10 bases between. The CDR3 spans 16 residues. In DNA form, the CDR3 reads TGTGCCAGCAGCTTAAGTCGGGACCTCTCCTACAATGAGCAGTTCTTC. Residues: CASSLSRDLSYNEQFF.

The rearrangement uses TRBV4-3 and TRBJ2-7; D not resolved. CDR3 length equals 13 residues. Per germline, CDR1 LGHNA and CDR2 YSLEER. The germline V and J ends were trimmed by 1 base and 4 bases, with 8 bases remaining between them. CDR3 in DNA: TGCGCCAGCAGCCAAGTTCCAACGTACGAGCAGTACTTC. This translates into CASSQVPTYEQYF.

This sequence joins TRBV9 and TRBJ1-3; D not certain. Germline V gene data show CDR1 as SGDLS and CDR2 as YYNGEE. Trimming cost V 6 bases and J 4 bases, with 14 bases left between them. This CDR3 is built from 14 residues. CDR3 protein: CASTAGVAGNTIYF. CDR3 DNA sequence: TGTGCCAGCACGGCTGGGGTGGCCGGAAACACCATATATTTT.

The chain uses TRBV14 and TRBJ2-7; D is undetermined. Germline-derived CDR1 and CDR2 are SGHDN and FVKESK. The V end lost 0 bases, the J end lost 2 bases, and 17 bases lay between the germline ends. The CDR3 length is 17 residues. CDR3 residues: CASSQDAPGRQTYEQYF. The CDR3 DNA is TGTGCCAGCAGCCAAGACGCCCCTGGGCGGCAGACCTACGAGCAGTACTTC.

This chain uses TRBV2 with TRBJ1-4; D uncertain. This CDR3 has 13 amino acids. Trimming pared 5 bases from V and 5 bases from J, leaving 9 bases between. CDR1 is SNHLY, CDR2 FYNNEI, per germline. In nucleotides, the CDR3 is TGTGCCAGCAGTACAAACGAGAATGAAAAACTGTTTTTT. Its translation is CASSTNENEKLFF.